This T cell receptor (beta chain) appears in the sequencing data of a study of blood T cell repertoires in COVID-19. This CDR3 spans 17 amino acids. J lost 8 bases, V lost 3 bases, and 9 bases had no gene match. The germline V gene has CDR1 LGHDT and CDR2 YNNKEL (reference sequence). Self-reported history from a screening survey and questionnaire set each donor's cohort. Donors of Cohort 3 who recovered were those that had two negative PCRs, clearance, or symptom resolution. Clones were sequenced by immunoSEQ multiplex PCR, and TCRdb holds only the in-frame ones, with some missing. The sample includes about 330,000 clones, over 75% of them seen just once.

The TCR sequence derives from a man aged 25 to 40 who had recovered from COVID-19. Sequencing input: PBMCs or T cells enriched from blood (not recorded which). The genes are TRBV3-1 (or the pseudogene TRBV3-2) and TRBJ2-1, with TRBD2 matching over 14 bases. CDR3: CASSHIKTSGGVDEQFF. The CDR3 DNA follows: TGTGCCAGCAGCCATATTAAGACTAGCGGGGGGGTCGATGAGCAGTTCTTC.